The next 10 T cell receptor beta chains were all read from a single sample in a study of shared clonotypes between healthy human individuals. The method was immunoSEQ multiplex PCR; TCRdb's version includes in-frame clones alone and lacks a portion of them. The sample holds about 470,000 clones, roughly 80% seen once. The specimen sequenced was PBMCs. Receptor source: a woman in her thirties or forties in good health. Some clones in this sample may be carry-over from other donors' samples.

The J gene is TRBJ2-2, the V gene TRBV11-3; no definite D call. V was clipped by 0 bases and J by 1 base, with 3 bases between them. The germline V gene has CDR1 SGHNT and CDR2 YENEEA. The CDR3 consists of 14 residues. The CDR3 loop reads CASSLDRNTGELFF. The CDR3 DNA follows: TGTGCCAGCAGCTTAGATCGGAACACCGGGGAGCTGTTTTTT.

V is TRBV28 and J is TRBJ1-1, with 9 bases that match TRBD1. Germline trimming cut 5 bases from V and 3 bases from J; bases unmatched to any gene: 7. CDR1 is MDHEN and CDR2 is SYDVKM in the germline V gene. The CDR3 has 15 amino acids. The chain's CDR3 is CASSSGQGSDTEAFF. The CDR3 DNA reads as TGTGCCAGCAGTAGCGGACAGGGGTCGGACACTGAAGCTTTCTTT.

This clone occurred once. The rearrangement joins TRBV27 to TRBJ1-1; D unresolved. This CDR3 is built from 15 residues. CDR1 and CDR2 from the germline V gene are MNHEY and SMNVEV (reference sequence). The ends were cut back, 2 bases at V and 0 bases at J, with 10 bases in the middle. This chain's CDR3 is CASSLRLSLNTEAFF. CDR3 nucleotides: TGTGCCAGCAGTTTAAGGCTCAGCTTGAACACTGAAGCTTTCTTT.

The gene calls are TRBV6-5 and TRBJ2-7; 9 bases line up with TRBD2. This CDR3 comprises 13 residues. The V segment lost 6 bases and the J segment 9 bases; nucleotides outside the gene matches: 9. CDR1 and CDR2 from the germline V gene are MNHEY and SVGAGI. CDR3 coding DNA: TGTGCCAGCAGAGAAGCTAGCGGGATGTTGCAGTACTTC. Translated: CASREASGMLQYF.

The CDR3 DNA sequence: TGTGCCAGCAGCGCTAGCGGGAGAGAGTTAGGTACGCAGTATTTT. Translated, it gives CASSASGRELGTQYF. This chain connects TRBV9 to TRBJ2-3; 10 bases are shared with TRBD2. CDR3 length: 15 residues. The germline V gene has CDR1 SGDLS and CDR2 YYNGEE. Losses at the gene ends were 3 bases for V and 8 bases for J; bases not matched to a gene: 9.

The rearrangement joins TRBV7-2 to TRBJ2-5; 7 nucleotides agree with TRBD2. V dropped 2 bases and J dropped 5; count of bases not matched to a gene: 5. The germline gives CDR1 SGHTA, CDR2 FQGNSA. CDR3 length: 14 residues. This chain's CDR3 is CASSLNGRRETQYF. In nucleotides, the CDR3 is TGTGCCAGCAGCTTAAACGGGAGGAGGGAGACCCAGTACTTC.

The chain recombines TRBV15 with TRBJ2-7, with TRBD2 as a possible D gene (6 bases). Germline values: CDR1 LNHNV, CDR2 YYDKDF (reference sequence). The V end was cut by 1 base, the J end by 6 bases, with 13 bases between. The CDR3 runs to 14 residues. Here the CDR3 DNA reads TGTGCCACCAGCAGAGCGACTAGTCACGCCGAGCAGTACTTC. This codes for CATSRATSHAEQYF.

The chain uses TRBV5-1 and TRBJ1-1; 9 bases align to TRBD1. Germline values: CDR1 SGHRS, CDR2 YFSETQ. The CDR3 has 18 amino acids. The junction had 24 bases not matched to a gene; V was cut back by 4 bases and J by 11 bases. The CDR3 DNA sequence: TGCGCCAGCAGCGGGTCACCGGTCGGGACAGGGAACTTTAAGGGGGCTTTCTTT. Translating gives CASSGSPVGTGNFKGAFF.

CDR3 loop: CASSEYQGTNYGYTF. CDR3 DNA sequence: TGTGCCAGCAGTGAATATCAGGGAACTAACTATGGCTACACCTTC. The V gene is TRBV6-1, the J gene TRBJ1-2; tentatively, D is TRBD1 (5 bases). CDR3 length equals 15 residues. V was cut by 2 bases and J by 0 bases, with 10 bases left in between. The germline CDR1 and CDR2 sequences are MNHNS and SASEGT.

The chain recombines TRBV5-1 with TRBJ2-5; 9 bases fit TRBD1. V was pared by 4 bases and J by 4 bases, with 5 bases of the junction left unmatched. The CDR3 contains 14 residues. CDR1 and CDR2 from the germline V gene are SGHRS and YFSETQ. CDR3 protein: CASSTRQGVETQYF. CDR3 in DNA: TGCGCCAGCAGCACACGACAGGGGGTAGAGACCCAGTACTTC.